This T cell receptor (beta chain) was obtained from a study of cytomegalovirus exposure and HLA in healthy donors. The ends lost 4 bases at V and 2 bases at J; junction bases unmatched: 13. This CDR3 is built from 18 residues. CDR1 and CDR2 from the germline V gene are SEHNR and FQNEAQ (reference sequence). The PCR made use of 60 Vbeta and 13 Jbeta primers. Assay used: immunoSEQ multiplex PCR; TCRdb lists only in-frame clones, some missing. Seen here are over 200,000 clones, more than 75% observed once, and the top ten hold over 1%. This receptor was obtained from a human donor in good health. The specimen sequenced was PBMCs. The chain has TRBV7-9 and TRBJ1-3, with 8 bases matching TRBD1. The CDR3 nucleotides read TGTGCCAGCAGCTCAACGGGACAGGCGGGGATCGCTGGAAACACCATATATTTT. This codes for CASSSTGQAGIAGNTIYF.